The 3 T cell receptor beta chains in this list originate from one sample, sequenced in a study of blood T cell repertoires in COVID-19. Profiled with immunoSEQ multiplex PCR; TCRdb holds only in-frame clones, not every one. The sample contains about 210,000 clones, roughly 90% of which appear only once. What was sequenced was peripheral blood. The receptor set was obtained from a man in his sixties or seventies with acute or convalescent COVID-19.

This chain joins TRBV5-4 and TRBJ1-2; tentative D call: TRBD1 (6 bases). V lost 2 bases, J lost 3 bases, and 8 bases lay in between. Per germline, CDR1 SGHNT and CDR2 YYREEE (reference sequence). CDR3 length: 13 amino acids. Here the CDR3 DNA reads TGTGCCAGCAGCTTCAGGGGAGACTATGGCTACACCTTC. Translated: CASSFRGDYGYTF.

The chain links TRBV5-1 to TRBJ2-1; 11 nucleotides line up with TRBD2. The CDR3 extends over 16 amino acids. Germline V gives CDR1 SGHRS, CDR2 YFSETQ. V lost 4 bases to trimming and J lost 6 bases; unmatched junction nucleotides: 9. CDR3: CASSPTSGTLGNEQFF. In nucleotides, the CDR3 is TGCGCCAGCAGCCCGACTAGCGGGACCCTAGGCAATGAGCAGTTCTTC.

Notes on this clone: A much more abundant neighbour one base away suggests this may be a read error. The chain employs TRBV11-3 and TRBJ2-3; D may be TRBD1 (6 bases). The CDR3 length is 15 residues. Deletions cut 0 bases from V and 6 bases from J, with 13 bases between. Germline lookup yields CDR1 SGHNT and CDR2 YENEEA. The CDR3 loop reads CASSLEEQGTDTQYF. CDR3 bases: TGTGCCAGCAGCTTAGAAGAACAGGGTACGGATACGCAGTATTTT.